These 13 T cell receptor beta chains came from one sample sequenced in a study of T cells expressing NK-cell markers. No DNA is given; TCRdb re-called the 5' RACE reads and lists each CDR3 protein once. The specimen's table records approximately 380,000 distinct CDR3 sequences. The sample taken for sequencing was blood T cells: a sorted CD56 or NKG2C T cell subset, CD4+ or CD8+ T cells, or bulk PBMC T cells (not recorded which). Receptors were obtained from a man aged 18 to 69 in good health.

V usage is TRBV5-1 and J usage is TRBJ2-7; with no DNA, the TCRdb D assignment of TRBD1 cannot be verified. The CDR3 has 17 amino acids. Germline assignment: CDR1 SGHRS and CDR2 YFSETQ. CDR3 loop: CASSLEFGRQGFDEQYF.

The chain links TRBV6-4 to TRBJ2-1; TCRdb gives TRBD1 as the D gene, but with no DNA this cannot be confirmed. This CDR3 has 16 residues. Germline assignment: CDR1 MRHNA and CDR2 SNTAGT. This CDR3 is CASSDSGGAFYNEQFF.

The chain uses TRBV6-5 and TRBJ2-7. The CDR3 is made up of 12 amino acids. Germline V gene sequence: CDR1 MNHEY, CDR2 SVGAGI. The chain's CDR3 is CASSYEGNEQYF.

The chain couples TRBV18 to TRBJ1-1; TCRdb calls TRBD1, which cannot be checked without DNA. The CDR3 is 16 amino acids. The V gene's germline CDR1 is KGHSH and CDR2 LQKENI. Here the CDR3 reads CASSPLPPGGGTEAFF.

This sequence joins TRBV6-1 and TRBJ2-3; TCRdb returns TRBD2, unconfirmable since there is no DNA. CDR1 is MNHNS and CDR2 is SASEGT in the germline V gene. The CDR3 sequence is 15 residues long. The CDR3 reads CASRDWAFGTDTQYF.

V is TRBV20-1 and J is TRBJ2-3; TCRdb names TRBD1, which stays unverified in the absence of DNA. The V gene's germline CDR1 is DFQATT and CDR2 SNEGSKA (reference sequence). This CDR3 is built from 16 residues. The CDR3 here is CSARGGVAASTDTQYF.

The chain has TRBV5-4 and TRBJ1-1. Germline V gene sequence: CDR1 SGHNT, CDR2 YYREEE (reference sequence). CDR3 length equals 15 residues. CDR3 amino acids: CASSPRRDLNTEAFF.

The chain couples TRBV30 to TRBJ2-5; TCRdb selects TRBD1, and the lack of DNA leaves this call unchecked. Germline CDR1 reads GTSNPN; CDR2 reads SVGIG (reference sequence). The CDR3 is 13 amino acids. CDR3 loop: CAWTRDGRGTQYF. The full variable domain, in which reference TRBV30 and TRBJ2-5 provide the parts outside the CDR3, is SQTIHQWPATLVQPVGSPLSLECTVEGTSNPNLYWYRQAAGRGLQLLFYSVGIGQISSEVPQNLSASRPQDRQFILSSKKLLLSDSGFYLCAWTRDGRGTQYFGPGTRLLVL.

This chain joins TRBV12-3 or TRBV12-4 and TRBJ2-3; the D call from TCRdb, TRBD2, cannot be confirmed without DNA. The CDR3 covers 18 residues. CDR3 residues: CASSRPSAGGRRTDTQYF.

CDR3: CASSLDLQIWNEQFF. V gene TRBV5-6 combines with J gene TRBJ2-1. The V gene's germline CDR1 is SGHDT and CDR2 YYEEEE. The CDR3 is 15 amino acids. The full variable domain, completed using reference TRBV5-6 and TRBJ2-1, is DAGVTQSPTHLIKTRGQQVTLRCSPKSGHDTVSWYQQALGQGPQFIFQYYEEEERQRGNFPDRFSGHQFPNYSSELNVNALLLGDSALYLCASSLDLQIWNEQFFGPGTRLTVL.

The V and J genes are TRBV5-1 and TRBJ1-1; TCRdb's assignment of TRBD1 cannot be checked, as there is no DNA. The CDR3 sequence is 14 residues long. Germline CDR1 is SGHRS and CDR2 is YFSETQ. The CDR3 loop reads CASSRRAGGTEAFF.

The chain has TRBV5-1 and TRBJ2-1; as DNA is missing, the TRBD2 call by TCRdb cannot be tested. Germline V gene data show CDR1 as SGHRS and CDR2 as YFSETQ. This CDR3 is built from 14 residues. The chain's CDR3 is CASSWSGKNNEQFF.

The chain couples TRBV28 to TRBJ1-1; TCRdb returns TRBD1, unconfirmable since there is no DNA. CDR1 is MDHEN and CDR2 is SYDVKM in the germline V gene. The CDR3 is made up of 14 amino acids. The CDR3 spells CASSRAAGGRQAFF.